This T cell receptor (beta chain) derives from a study of metastatic and nonmetastatic thyroid tumors. Findings and limits, study-wide: A significant increase in TCR beta diversity was reportedly seen in malignant thyroid tumors relative to benign nodules, in blood and tumor.

Until they underwent thyroid surgery, no patient had received any treatment. This clone has ten or more counts. Its antigen is not known. The CDR3 covers 15 residues. The germline V gene encodes CDR1 WSHSY and CDR2 SAAADI. V was shortened by 2 bases and J by 5 bases, with 15 bases between the two germline ends. TCRdb re-called clones from the PCR reads using MiXCR. The data contain over 30,000 clones, approximately 16% of them singletons. The material sequenced was blood. The receptor comes from a male donor with papillary thyroid cancer or a benign thyroid nodule (not recorded which). Some clones in this sample may be carry-over from other donors' samples. This chain uses TRBV10-2 with TRBJ2-5; possible D gene TRBD2, 5 bases. The CDR3 reads CASSETSRSVETQYF. The CDR3 coding sequence is TGCGCCAGCAGTGAGACTAGTCGGTCGGTTGAGACCCAGTACTTC.